Listed here are 15 T cell receptor beta chains from one sample, sequenced in a study of blood T cell repertoires in COVID-19. Profiled with immunoSEQ multiplex PCR; TCRdb holds only in-frame clones, not every one. The sample has roughly 250,000 clones, 75% to 90% seen once; the top ten hold more than 5%. Sequenced sample: PBMCs or T cells enriched from blood (not recorded which). The receptors derive from a woman aged 30 to 39 with acute COVID-19.

This chain connects TRBV28 to TRBJ1-5; 11 positions match TRBD1. Germline CDR1 and CDR2: MDHEN and SYDVKM. The V gene end was trimmed by 2 bases and the J gene end by 4 bases; junction bases not matched to a gene: 4. This CDR3 spans 16 amino acids. The CDR3 sequence is CASSLGDRGSNQPQHF. The CDR3 DNA is TGTGCCAGCAGTTTAGGGGACAGGGGGAGTAATCAGCCCCAGCATTTT.

This rearrangement joins TRBV3-1 (or the pseudogene TRBV3-2) to TRBJ2-7, with TRBD2 matching over 7 bases. After removal of 4 bases from V and 2 bases from J, the junction contained 8 bases not matched to a gene. Germline CDR1 is LGHDT and CDR2 is YNNKEL (reference sequence). The CDR3 length is 15 residues. The CDR3: CASSLRGAGAYEQYF. CDR3 coding DNA: TGTGCCAGCAGCCTAAGAGGGGCGGGAGCCTACGAGCAGTACTTC.

The gene calls are TRBV30 and TRBJ2-3, with 12 bases lining up with TRBD1. This CDR3 has 15 residues. From germline, CDR1 is GTSNPN and CDR2 SVGIG (reference sequence). The V segment lost 5 bases and the J segment 5 bases; nucleotides outside the gene matches: 8. CDR3 region: CAWDGTGGFGDTQYF. DNA of the CDR3: TGTGCCTGGGATGGGACAGGGGGCTTCGGAGATACGCAGTATTTT.

This clone was seen just once. The V call is TRBV27, the J call TRBJ1-6, with a possible D match to TRBD1 (5 bases). V was cut by 3 bases and J by 11 bases, with 14 bases left in between. The V gene's germline CDR1 is MNHEY and CDR2 SMNVEV (reference sequence). The CDR3 totals 14 residues. The CDR3 DNA is TGTGCCAGCAGTTTGGGGCGGACCATCCCACCCCTCCACTTT. As protein: CASSLGRTIPPLHF.

The rearrangement links TRBV5-6 to TRBJ2-5, with a possible D match to TRBD1 (5 bases). The germline V gene has CDR1 SGHDT and CDR2 YYEEEE. V dropped 0 bases and J dropped 3 bases, with 12 bases sitting between them. The CDR3 loop spans 15 amino acids. CDR3 nucleotides: TGTGCCAGCAGCTTGGGGGGCAGAGCCAAAGAGACCCAGTACTTC. Translation gives CASSLGGRAKETQYF. The full variable domain, in which reference TRBV5-6 and TRBJ2-5 provide the parts outside the CDR3, is DAGVTQSPTHLIKTRGQQVTLRCSPKSGHDTVSWYQQALGQGPQFIFQYYEEEERQRGNFPDRFSGHQFPNYSSELNVNALLLGDSALYLCASSLGGRAKETQYFGPGTRLLVL.

V is TRBV28 and J is TRBJ1-1, with 8 bases identical to TRBD1. V lost 8 bases and J lost 7; bases outside the gene matches: 12. The length of the CDR3 is 14 residues. Germline V gene data show CDR1 as MDHEN and CDR2 as SYDVKM. This CDR3 is CASFGAGGADEAFF. The DNA for the CDR3 is TGTGCCAGCTTCGGCGCAGGGGGCGCGGATGAAGCTTTCTTT.

This chain links TRBV7-8 with TRBJ2-1; the match to TRBD2 covers 10 bases. V lost 4 bases, J lost 6 bases, and 18 bases stayed unmatched. From germline, CDR1 is SGHVS and CDR2 FQNEAQ. This CDR3 region has 19 residues. The CDR3 reads CASSWEGSSGGSTLNEQFF. For the CDR3, the DNA is TGTGCCAGCAGCTGGGAAGGTAGTAGCGGGGGGTCGACCCTCAATGAGCAGTTCTTC.

This chain connects TRBV29-1 to TRBJ2-1, with D maybe TRBD2 (7 bases). CDR1 is SQVTM, CDR2 ANQGSEA, per germline. V lost 7 bases, J lost 12 bases, and 28 bases lay in between. This CDR3 has 15 residues. Here the CDR3 DNA reads TGCAGCGCCACAGCTTTGGGCGGGGGCAAGGGATCGCAGTTCTTC. Encoded protein: CSATALGGGKGSQFF.

The V gene is TRBV20-1, the J gene TRBJ2-1, with TRBD2 identical over 9 bases. This CDR3 is built from 16 residues. J was trimmed by 6 bases and V by 3 bases; bases with no gene match: 12. Germline V gene data show CDR1 as DFQATT and CDR2 as SNEGSKA (reference sequence). The CDR3 DNA reads TGCAGTGCTAGTCCGACTAGCGGAACTTACGGCAATGAGCAGTTCTTC. This translates into CSASPTSGTYGNEQFF.

The rearrangement uses TRBV7-3 and TRBJ1-6; 9 bases line up with TRBD1. J lost 6 bases, V lost 7 bases, and 13 bases had no gene match. Per the germline V gene, CDR1 is SGHTA and CDR2 is FQGTGA. The length of the CDR3 is 17 residues. DNA for the CDR3: TGTGCCAGCACCCATAGGCTAGGGACAGGGACTAATTCACCCCTCCACTTT. It codes for CASTHRLGTGTNSPLHF.

This sequence joins TRBV6-5 and TRBJ2-5, with D possibly TRBD1 on 6 matching bases. CDR3 length: 15 residues. CDR1 MNHEY and CDR2 SVGAGI come from the germline V gene. With 5 bases removed from V and 5 bases from J, the gap between germline ends came to 18 bases. The DNA of the CDR3 is TGTGCCAGCAGTCACCCCAGCTCAGGGGCGGAGACCCAGTACTTC. Protein sequence: CASSHPSSGAETQYF.

The chain joins TRBV2 to TRBJ1-4; TRBD1 agrees at 9 bases. The germline CDR1 and CDR2 sequences are SNHLY and FYNNEI. Trimming took 8 bases from V and 7 from J; bases not matched to a gene: 5. The CDR3 loop spans 13 amino acids. CDR3 coding DNA: TGTGCCAGCGTCCCGGACAGGGGTGAAAAACTGTTTTTT. Its translation is CASVPDRGEKLFF.

V gene TRBV19 combines with J gene TRBJ2-5, with D maybe TRBD2 (5 bases). Germline assignment: CDR1 LNHDA and CDR2 SQIVND (reference sequence). With 5 bases removed from V and 5 bases from J, the gap between germline ends came to 21 bases. The CDR3 sequence is 16 residues long. The CDR3 DNA reads TGTGCCAGTAGTGTGGGATCCGGCGGAGGTGGGGAGACCCAGTACTTC. It yields the protein CASSVGSGGGGETQYF.

This chain links TRBV6-6 with TRBJ1-2, with TRBD1 identical over 7 bases. The CDR3 has 13 amino acids. Per germline, CDR1 MNHNY and CDR2 SVGAGI (reference sequence). With 11 bases clipped from V and 6 bases from J, the junction kept 12 bases outside the gene matches. The chain's CDR3 is CAAVQGSLNGYTF. The CDR3 nucleotides are TGTGCCGCCGTACAGGGGAGTTTAAATGGCTACACCTTC.

J is TRBJ1-2 and V is TRBV28; D ambiguous. The CDR3 is 16 residues long. Germline V gene sequence: CDR1 MDHEN, CDR2 SYDVKM. Trimming took 2 bases from V and 0 from J, leaving 13 bases between them. This CDR3 is CASSLDLQPTNYGYTF. The CDR3, as DNA: TGTGCCAGCAGTTTAGATCTACAGCCGACTAACTATGGCTACACCTTC.